Following are 3 T cell receptor beta chains from one sample sequenced in a study of post-analysis software for immune sequencing data. The study, taken as a whole, reports: Among five TRBV segments more frequent in patients than controls were TRBV5-6, TRBV5-1 and TRBV20-1.

Unique molecular identifiers were present in the TCR beta cDNA libraries. TCRdb called the PCR reads again in MiXCR, with one record for every CDR3 protein. The sample includes 550,000 to 700,000 distinct CDR3 sequences, about 40% of them seen just once. Their cognate antigens are unknown. The sequencing input was blood. These receptors all stem from a girl aged 5-17 years with multiple sclerosis.

The gene calls are TRBV20-1 and TRBJ2-1; 16 bases line up with TRBD2. The junction had 5 bases not matched to a gene; V was cut back by 5 bases and J by 4 bases. Germline V gene data show CDR1 as DFQATT and CDR2 as SNEGSKA (reference sequence). This CDR3 region has 16 residues. The DNA of the CDR3 is TGCAGTGCTGGGACTAGCGGGGGGGATATTTACAATGAGCAGTTCTTC. Translated: CSAGTSGGDIYNEQFF.

The chain combines TRBV5-1 with TRBJ2-5; D is ambiguous. The CDR3 is 14 residues long. Trimming took off 1 base at V and 5 bases at J, with 12 bases between the two ends. Germline CDR1 and CDR2: SGHRS and YFSETQ. The CDR3 coding sequence is TGCGCCAGCAGCTTGAATGCTTTGGAGGAGACCCAGTACTTC. Protein product: CASSLNALEETQYF.

The chain recombines TRBV12-3 or TRBV12-4 with TRBJ2-1, with a weak D call TRBD2 (6 bases). With 7 bases removed from V and 2 bases from J, the gap between germline ends came to 9 bases. The CDR3 covers 13 residues. CDR3 amino acids: CASKEGTYNEQFF. The CDR3 coding sequence is TGTGCCAGCAAGGAGGGGACCTACAATGAGCAGTTCTTC.